Presented here are 4 T cell receptor beta chains from one specimen sequenced in a study of T-cell reconstitution after alpha-beta-depleted transplantation in children (dated by TCRdb to about 2016). The paper's findings and limits, for the study overall: Over subsequent months, a decline in hyperexpanded clone frequencies was noted, and after one year, T-cell counts and TCRbeta diversity were mostly ascribed to newly produced T cells.

These TCRs' antigens remain unknown. Libraries came from PCR. The data were produced on an Illumina HiSeq 2500. TCR libraries were prepared with molecular barcoding, using unique molecular identifiers to normalize TCRbeta repertoire quantification. Starting from the raw public reads, TCRdb applied fastp trimming at Q25, assembled clones with MiXCR and retained in-frame beta chains. Under each unique CDR3 protein, matching rows form one entry showing the most common genes and DNA. In all, the sample holds hundreds of thousands of distinct CDR3 sequences, and almost 8% of those were seen once. The ten largest clonotypes hold about 8.2% of the sample. In the paper's terms, the treatment or condition label means: allogeneic hematopoietic cell transplantation with graft depleted of TCRalphabeta T cells and CD19 B cells. The sample in question was peripheral blood, obtained 360 days after TCRalphabeta/CD19-depleted stem cell transplant. The receptors shown here come from a female patient aged 2-15 years who had a stem cell transplant for Fanconi anemia, so the T cells may come from the graft donor.

This clonotype was recorded many times. The rearrangement joins TRBV4-3 to TRBJ2-2; D gene ambiguous. Germline V gene sequence: CDR1 LGHNA, CDR2 YSLEER. Trimming removed 0 bases from V and 3 bases from J, with 14 bases in between. The CDR3 spans 17 residues. The CDR3 loop reads CASSQDGSGPYTGELFF. CDR3 in DNA: TGCGCCAGCAGCCAAGACGGGTCAGGCCCTTACACCGGGGAGCTGTTTTTT.

This clonotype was recorded at least ten times. The chain recombines TRBV4-3 with TRBJ2-1; 7 positions match TRBD1. Trimming cost V 0 bases and J 1 base; bases outside gene matches: 3. Germline V lookup: CDR1 LGHNA, CDR2 YSLEER. The CDR3 totals 16 residues. The CDR3 reads CASSQDGTASYNEQFF. The CDR3 region has the DNA TGCGCCAGCAGCCAAGATGGGACAGCTTCCTACAATGAGCAGTTCTTC.

The chain has TRBV7-9 and TRBJ2-5; no reliable D call. In germline, CDR1 is SEHNR, CDR2 FQNEAQ (reference sequence). V lost 5 bases, J lost 4 bases, and 11 bases lay in between. The CDR3 extends over 13 amino acids. The CDR3 nucleotides are TGTGCCAGCAGCCCGCCTCGCCTAGAGACCCAGTACTTC. Translated, it gives CASSPPRLETQYF. Complete variable domain (other parts from reference TRBV7-9 and TRBJ2-5): DTGVSQNPRHKITKRGQNVTFRCDPISEHNRLYWYRQTLGQGPEFLTYFQNEAQLEKSRLLSDRFSAERPKGSFSTLEIQRTEQGDSAMYLCASSPPRLETQYFGPGTRLLVL.

This clonotype showed up just a few times. This chain uses TRBV6-5 with TRBJ2-3; D gene unclear. V lost 5 bases and J lost 6, with 6 bases in between. This CDR3 has 11 residues. Germline assignment: CDR1 MNHEY and CDR2 SVGAGI. DNA for the CDR3: TGTGCCAGCAGTCACCTTGATACGCAGTATTTT. It is translated as CASSHLDTQYF.